This TCR beta chain derives from a study of identical twins. The table lists this clonotype with many counts. Healthy Caucasians, and only they, were the donors. Between the trimmed V and J ends, which lost 1 base and 8 bases, there was a span of 15 bases. The CDR3 loop spans 15 amino acids. Germline V gene data show CDR1 as SGHTA and CDR2 as FQGNSA. With template switching, a universal primer site was added, and the cDNA carried unique molecular identifiers. From the 5' RACE reads, TCRdb called clonotypes with MiXCR, one entry per CDR3 protein. This repertoire shows some 590,000 distinct CDR3 sequences, over 8.5% found once; its top ten account for approximately 3%. The same sample was also studied in work on yellow fever vaccine responses in identical twins. That investigation notes: Twins reportedly mounted vaccine T cell responses that seemed partly convergent, partly personalized.

The clonotype was recovered from a woman aged 18-30 years in good health. The specimen sequenced was PBMCs. The chain has TRBV7-2 and TRBJ2-1; the D gene is possibly TRBD2 (6 bases). CDR3: CASSLVAGSRYEQFF. Here the CDR3 DNA reads TGTGCCAGCAGCTTAGTGGCGGGGAGTAGATATGAGCAGTTCTTC.